This T cell receptor beta chain came from a study of identifying expanded T cells in peripheral blood (dated by TCRdb to between 2018 and 2021). With respect to the entire study: Technical replicates were generated by sequencing separate aliquots of the same genomic DNA pool, with four replicates compared pairwise.

TCRbeta CDR3 regions were profiled with the immunoSEQ Assay using bias-controlled multiplex PCR amplification of genomic DNA. On the study's bioinformatics: The absolute abundance of each unique TCRbeta CDR3 region was quantified after sequences were collapsed and filtered. Differential abundance was tested with a binomial (Fisher-equivalent) model and with a beta-binomial model adding time-dependent variance fitted from healthy donors. Clones with fewer than 5 combined templates were excluded, and clones with Benjamini-Hochberg FDR below 0.01 were called differentially abundant. In the beta-binomial model, variance was expressed as a function of the total template count across the two samples, in the form v = (b*log(k)+a)^2. TCRdb's version of the immuneACCESS table is confined to in-frame rearrangements and falls short of the full clone set. An unresolved V gene accounts for under half of the shortfall where checked; the remainder is of unknown origin. V and J calls plus clone size are reproduced from that table; the DNA served to infer D and trimming. The sample yields about 78,000 clones; 70% to 90% were counted once. About 20% of the sample is in the top ten clones.

Results and caveats for the whole study, not just this receptor: Across all healthy donors, variance in clone template counts between roughly two-week samples was found to increase significantly with total template count. It was expected by the authors that biological variance in healthy repertoires might increase further over much longer intervals, such as months to years. Between technical replicates the binomial model flagged around 1.2 differentially abundant clones, whereas over around 2 weeks the binomial model flagged about 15 and over about 4 weeks about 19. Both the number of clones called differentially abundant and the false-positive rate were significantly reduced by the beta-binomial model across all healthy-donor time intervals.

The CDR3 sequence holds 16 residues, the cysteine and phenylalanine included. CDR3 DNA is the only sequence kept; it has 48 bases, read in frame from the first base. After removal of 0 bases from V and 3 bases from J, the junction retains 7 bases not matched to a gene. Taken from the germline V gene, the CDR1 and CDR2 loops are SNHLY and FYNNEI. During the collection period, no infections or other immune events were recorded for the healthy donors. Healthy-donor blood repertoires served as a training cohort to calibrate time-dependent variance in a beta-binomial model of T-cell clone differential abundance. There were some 10 healthy donors in the training cohort, of whom 3 were female and 7 were male. The donors were between roughly 29 and 65 years old, with an average age of about 45 years. Whole blood, obtained from a commercial supplier, was collected from each healthy donor at three time points spaced roughly 2 weeks apart. For immunosequencing, genomic DNA was extracted from whole blood that had not been sorted.

On this clone: Its specific antigen is unknown. Base qualities are missing; no much larger clone stands one base away.

The receptor chain draws on TRBV2 and TRBJ2-5; TRBD1 aligns with 7 central bases. Sequenced material: blood. The source is a person aged 18 to 75 in good health. The bases read TGTGCCAGCAGTGAAGCGCTTCGGACAGGAGAAGAGACCCAGTACTTC. The encoded protein is CASSEALRTGEETQYF.